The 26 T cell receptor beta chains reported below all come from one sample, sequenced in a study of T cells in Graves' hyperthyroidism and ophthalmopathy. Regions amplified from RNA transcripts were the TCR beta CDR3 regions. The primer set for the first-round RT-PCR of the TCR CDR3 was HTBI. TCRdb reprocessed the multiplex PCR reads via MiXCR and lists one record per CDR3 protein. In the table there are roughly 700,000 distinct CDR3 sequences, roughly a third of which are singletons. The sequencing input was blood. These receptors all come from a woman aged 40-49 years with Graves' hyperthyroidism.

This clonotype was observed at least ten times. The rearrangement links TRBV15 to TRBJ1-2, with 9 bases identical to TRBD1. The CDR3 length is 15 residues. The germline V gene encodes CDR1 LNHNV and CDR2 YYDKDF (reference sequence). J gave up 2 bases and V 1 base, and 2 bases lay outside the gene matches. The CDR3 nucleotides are TGTGCCACCAGCAGAGGACAGGGGGTAAACTATGGCTACACCTTC. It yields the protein CATSRGQGVNYGYTF.

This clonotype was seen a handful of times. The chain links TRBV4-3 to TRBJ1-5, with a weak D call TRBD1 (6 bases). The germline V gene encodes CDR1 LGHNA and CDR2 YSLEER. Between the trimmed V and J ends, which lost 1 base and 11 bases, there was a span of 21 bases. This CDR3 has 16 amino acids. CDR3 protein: CASSQGFDKTGFTQHF. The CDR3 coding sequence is TGCGCCAGCAGCCAAGGGTTCGATAAAACAGGGTTTACCCAGCATTTT.

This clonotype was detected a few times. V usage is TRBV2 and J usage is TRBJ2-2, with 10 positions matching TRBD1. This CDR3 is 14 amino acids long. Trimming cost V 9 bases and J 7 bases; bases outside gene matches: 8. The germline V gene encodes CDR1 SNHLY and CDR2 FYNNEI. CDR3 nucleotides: TGTGCCAGTGCGGGACAGGGGATCATCGGGGAGCTGTTTTTT. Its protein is CASAGQGIIGELFF.

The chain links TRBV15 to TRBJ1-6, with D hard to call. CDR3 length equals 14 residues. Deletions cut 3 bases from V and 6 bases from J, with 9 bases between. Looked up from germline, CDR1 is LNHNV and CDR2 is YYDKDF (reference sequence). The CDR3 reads CATSSEVGNSPLHF. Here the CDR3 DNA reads TGTGCCACCAGCAGTGAAGTGGGTAATTCACCCCTCCACTTT.

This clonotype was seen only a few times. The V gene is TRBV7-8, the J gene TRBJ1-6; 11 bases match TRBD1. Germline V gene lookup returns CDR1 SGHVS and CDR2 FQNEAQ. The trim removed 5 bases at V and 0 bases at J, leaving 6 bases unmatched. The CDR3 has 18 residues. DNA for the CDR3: TGTGCCAGCAGCGGGGACAGGGGGGGAAGCTCCTATAATTCACCCCTCCACTTT. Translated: CASSGDRGGSSYNSPLHF.

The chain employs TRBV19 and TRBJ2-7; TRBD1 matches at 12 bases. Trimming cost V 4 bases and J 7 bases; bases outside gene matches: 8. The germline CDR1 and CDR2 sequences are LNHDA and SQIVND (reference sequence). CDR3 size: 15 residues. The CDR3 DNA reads TGTGCCAGTAGTAAGGCGGGACAGGGGGCAGAAGAGCAGTACTTC. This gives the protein CASSKAGQGAEEQYF.

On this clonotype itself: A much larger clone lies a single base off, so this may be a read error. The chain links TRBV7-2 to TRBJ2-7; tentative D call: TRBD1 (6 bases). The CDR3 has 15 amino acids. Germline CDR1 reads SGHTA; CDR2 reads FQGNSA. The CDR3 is CASGLRSGDEYEQYF. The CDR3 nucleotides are TGTGCCAGCGGCTTAAGGTCAGGGGACGAGTACGAGCAGTACTTC.

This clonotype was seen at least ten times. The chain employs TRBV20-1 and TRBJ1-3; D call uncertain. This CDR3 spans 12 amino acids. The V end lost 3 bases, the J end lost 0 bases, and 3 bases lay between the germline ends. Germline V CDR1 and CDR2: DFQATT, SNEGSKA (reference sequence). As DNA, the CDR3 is TGCAGTGCTAGCTACTCTGGAAACACCATATATTTT. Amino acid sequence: CSASYSGNTIYF.

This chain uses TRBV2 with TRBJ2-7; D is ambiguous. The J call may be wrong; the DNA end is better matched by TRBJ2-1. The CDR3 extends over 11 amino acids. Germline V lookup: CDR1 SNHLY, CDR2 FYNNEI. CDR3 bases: TGTGCCAGCAGTGGAGCCGATGAGCAGTTCTTC. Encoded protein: CASSGADEQFF.

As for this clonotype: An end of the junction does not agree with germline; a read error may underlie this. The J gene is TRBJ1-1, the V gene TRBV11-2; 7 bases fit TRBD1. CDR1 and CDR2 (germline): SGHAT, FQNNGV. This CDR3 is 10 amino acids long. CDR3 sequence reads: CASSNRTGVF. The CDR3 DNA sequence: TGTGCCAGCAGCAATCGGACAGGTGTCTTT.

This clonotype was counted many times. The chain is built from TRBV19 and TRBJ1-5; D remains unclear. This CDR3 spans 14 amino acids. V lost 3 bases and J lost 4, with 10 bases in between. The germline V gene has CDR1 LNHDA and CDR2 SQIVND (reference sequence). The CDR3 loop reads CASSIVSGNQPQHF. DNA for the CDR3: TGTGCCAGTAGTATCGTTTCGGGAAATCAGCCCCAGCATTTT. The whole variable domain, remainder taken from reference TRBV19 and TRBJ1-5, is DGGITQSPKYLFRKEGQNVTLSCEQNLNHDAMYWYRQDPGQGLRLIYYSQIVNDFQKGDIAEGYSVSREKKESFPLTVTSAQKNPTAFYLCASSIVSGNQPQHFGDGTRLSIL.

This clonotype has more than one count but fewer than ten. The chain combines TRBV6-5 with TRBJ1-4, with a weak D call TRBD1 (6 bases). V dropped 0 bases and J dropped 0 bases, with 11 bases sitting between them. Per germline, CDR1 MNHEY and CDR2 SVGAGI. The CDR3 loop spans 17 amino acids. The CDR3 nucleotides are TGTGCCAGCAGTTACTCCGACAGGCGTGCAACTAATGAAAAACTGTTTTTT. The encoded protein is CASSYSDRRATNEKLFF.

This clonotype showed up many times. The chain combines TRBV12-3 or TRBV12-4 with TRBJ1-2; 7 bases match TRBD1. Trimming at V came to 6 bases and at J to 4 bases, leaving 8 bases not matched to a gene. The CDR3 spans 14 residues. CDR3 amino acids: CASRQGQEGYGYTF. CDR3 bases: TGTGCCAGCAGGCAAGGACAGGAAGGCTATGGCTACACCTTC.

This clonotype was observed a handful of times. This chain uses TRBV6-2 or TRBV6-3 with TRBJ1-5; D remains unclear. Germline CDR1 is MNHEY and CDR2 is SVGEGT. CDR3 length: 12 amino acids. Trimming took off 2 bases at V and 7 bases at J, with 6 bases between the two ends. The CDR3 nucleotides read TGTGCCAGCAGTTACGTGGGGCAGCCCCAGCATTTT. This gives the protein CASSYVGQPQHF.

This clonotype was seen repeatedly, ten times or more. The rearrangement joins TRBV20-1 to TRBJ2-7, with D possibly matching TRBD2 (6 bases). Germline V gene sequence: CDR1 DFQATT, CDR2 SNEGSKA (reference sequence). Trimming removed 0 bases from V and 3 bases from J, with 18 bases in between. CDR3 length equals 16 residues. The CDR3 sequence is CSARDAQGQGGYEQYF. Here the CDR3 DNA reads TGCAGTGCTAGAGATGCCCAAGGTCAGGGAGGCTACGAGCAGTACTTC.

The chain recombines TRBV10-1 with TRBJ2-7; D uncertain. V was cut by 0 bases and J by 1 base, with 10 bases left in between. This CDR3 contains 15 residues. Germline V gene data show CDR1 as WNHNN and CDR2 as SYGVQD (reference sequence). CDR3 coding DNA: TGCGCCAGCAGTGAGTCAACGTACGGATCCTACGAGCAGTACTTC. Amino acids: CASSESTYGSYEQYF.

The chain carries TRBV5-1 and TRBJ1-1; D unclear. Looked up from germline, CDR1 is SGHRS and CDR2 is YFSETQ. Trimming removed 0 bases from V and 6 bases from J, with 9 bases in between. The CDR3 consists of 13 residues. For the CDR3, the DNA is TGCGCCAGCAGCTTGGGGGGAGCTTCTGAAGCTTTCTTT. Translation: CASSLGGASEAFF. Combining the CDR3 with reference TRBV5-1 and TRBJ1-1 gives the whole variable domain KAGVTQTPRYLIKTRGQQVTLSCSPISGHRSVSWYQQTPGQGLQFLFEYFSETQRNKGNFPGRFSGRQFSNSRSEMNVSTLELGDSALYLCASSLGGASEAFFGQGTRLTVV.

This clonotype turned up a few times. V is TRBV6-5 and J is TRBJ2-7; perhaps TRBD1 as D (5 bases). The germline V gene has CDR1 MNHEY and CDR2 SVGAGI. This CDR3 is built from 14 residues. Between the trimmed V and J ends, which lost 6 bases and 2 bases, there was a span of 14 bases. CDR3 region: CASSVGHRTYEQYF. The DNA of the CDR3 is TGTGCCAGCAGCGTGGGGCACAGGACCTACGAGCAGTACTTC.

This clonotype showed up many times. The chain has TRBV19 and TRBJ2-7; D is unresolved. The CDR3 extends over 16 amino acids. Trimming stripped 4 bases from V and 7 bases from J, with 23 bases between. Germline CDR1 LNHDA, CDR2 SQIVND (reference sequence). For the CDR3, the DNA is TGTGCCAGTAGTACCCTCACGACTGGACCGTCGCGGGAGCAGTACTTC. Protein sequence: CASSTLTTGPSREQYF.

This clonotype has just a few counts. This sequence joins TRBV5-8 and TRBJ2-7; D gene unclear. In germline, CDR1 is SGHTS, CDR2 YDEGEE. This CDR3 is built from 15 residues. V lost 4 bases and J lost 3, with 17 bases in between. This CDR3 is CASSDSLPVGYEQYF. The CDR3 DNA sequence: TGTGCCAGCAGCGACTCCCTCCCCGTCGGCTACGAGCAGTACTTC.

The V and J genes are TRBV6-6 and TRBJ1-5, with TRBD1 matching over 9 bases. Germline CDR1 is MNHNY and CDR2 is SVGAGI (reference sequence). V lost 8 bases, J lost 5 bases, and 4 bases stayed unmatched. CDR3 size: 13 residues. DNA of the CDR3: TGTGCCAGCCGGGACAGGGATGATCAGCCCCAGCATTTT. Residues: CASRDRDDQPQHF.

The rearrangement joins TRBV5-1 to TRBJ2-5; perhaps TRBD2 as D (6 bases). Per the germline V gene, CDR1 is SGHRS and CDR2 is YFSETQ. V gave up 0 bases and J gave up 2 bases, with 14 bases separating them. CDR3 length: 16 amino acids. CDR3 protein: CASSLATSREQETQYF. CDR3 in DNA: TGCGCCAGCAGCTTGGCAACTAGCAGGGAACAAGAGACCCAGTACTTC.

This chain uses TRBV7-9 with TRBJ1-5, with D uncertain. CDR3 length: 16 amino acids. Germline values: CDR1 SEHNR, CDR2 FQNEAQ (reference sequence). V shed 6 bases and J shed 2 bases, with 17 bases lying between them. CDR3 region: CASSHPPRGGNQPQHF. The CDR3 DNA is TGTGCCAGCAGTCACCCGCCCCGGGGTGGCAATCAGCCCCAGCATTTT.

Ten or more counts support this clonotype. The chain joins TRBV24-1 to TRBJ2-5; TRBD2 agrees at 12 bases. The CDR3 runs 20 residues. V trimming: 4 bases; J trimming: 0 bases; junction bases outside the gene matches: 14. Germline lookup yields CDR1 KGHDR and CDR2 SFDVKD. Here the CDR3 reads CATSDPTRTSGKSDQETQYF. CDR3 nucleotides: TGTGCCACCAGTGACCCCACGAGGACTAGCGGGAAATCGGACCAAGAGACCCAGTACTTC.

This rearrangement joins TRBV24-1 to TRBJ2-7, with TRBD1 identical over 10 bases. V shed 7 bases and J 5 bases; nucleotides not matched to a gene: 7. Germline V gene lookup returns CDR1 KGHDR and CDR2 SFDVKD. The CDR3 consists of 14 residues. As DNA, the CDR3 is TGTGCCACCAGCGACCCGGGACAGGGGAACGAGCAGTACTTC. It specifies CATSDPGQGNEQYF.

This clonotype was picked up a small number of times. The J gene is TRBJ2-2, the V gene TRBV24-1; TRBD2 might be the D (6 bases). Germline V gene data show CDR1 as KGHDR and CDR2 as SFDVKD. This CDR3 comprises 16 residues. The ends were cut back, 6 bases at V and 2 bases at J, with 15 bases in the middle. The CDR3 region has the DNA TGTGCCACCAGTACCACGGGGGAATTAAACACCGGGGAGCTGTTTTTT. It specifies CATSTTGELNTGELFF.